This T cell receptor beta chain stems from a study of Graves' ophthalmopathy and Graves' hyperthyroidism. Study-level findings and limits: Blood also contained most of the expanded thyroid clonotypes above 0.001 frequency.

This clonotype was seen ten or more times. Its antigen is not known. V was trimmed by 5 bases and J by 7 bases, leaving 14 bases between them. CDR1 and CDR2 from the germline V gene are MDHEN and SYDVKM. There are 13 residues in the CDR3. Other autoimmune diseases, uncontrolled infections, pregnancy or lactation excluded patients from enrollment. The PBMCs used were ones drawn from 7.5 to 10 ml of fresh peripheral blood. TCR beta CDR3 regions were amplified from RNA transcripts. HTBI primers were used in a first-round RT-PCR, which preceded a second-round multiplex PCR. Using its own MiXCR run on the multiplex PCR reads, TCRdb lists one record per CDR3 protein. The repertoire has approximately 160,000 distinct CDR3 sequences, just under 40% of them found once; the top ten carry approximately 8.9%.

This receptor was obtained from a man in his thirties or forties with Graves' ophthalmopathy. This rearrangement joins TRBV28 to TRBJ1-2; TRBD1 is a possible D gene (5 bases). Sequenced sample: peripheral blood. The CDR3 spells CASSIQDSGGYTF. The CDR3 bases are TGTGCCAGCAGTATCCAAGACAGTGGTGGCTACACCTTC.